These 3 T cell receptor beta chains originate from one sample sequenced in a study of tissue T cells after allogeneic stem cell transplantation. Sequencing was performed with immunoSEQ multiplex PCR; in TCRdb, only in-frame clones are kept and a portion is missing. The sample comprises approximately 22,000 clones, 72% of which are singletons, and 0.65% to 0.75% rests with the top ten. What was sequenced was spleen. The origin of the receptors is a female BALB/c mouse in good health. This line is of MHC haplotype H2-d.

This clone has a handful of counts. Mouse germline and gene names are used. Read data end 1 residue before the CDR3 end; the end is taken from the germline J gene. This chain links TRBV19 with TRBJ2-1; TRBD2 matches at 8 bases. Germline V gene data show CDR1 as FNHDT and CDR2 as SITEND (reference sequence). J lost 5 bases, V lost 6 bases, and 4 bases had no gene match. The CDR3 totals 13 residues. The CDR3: CASNTGGHAEQFF. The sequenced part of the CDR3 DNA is TGTGCCAGCAATACTGGGGGCCATGCTGAGCAGTTC.

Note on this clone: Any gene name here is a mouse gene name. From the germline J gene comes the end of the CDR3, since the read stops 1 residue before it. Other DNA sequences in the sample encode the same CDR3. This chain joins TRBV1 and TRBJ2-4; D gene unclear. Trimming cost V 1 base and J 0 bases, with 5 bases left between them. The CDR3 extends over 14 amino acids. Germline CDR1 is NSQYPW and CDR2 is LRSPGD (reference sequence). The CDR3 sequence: CTCSAGGSQNTLYF. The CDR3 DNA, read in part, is TGCACCTGCAGTGCAGGGGGTAGTCAAAACACCTTGTAC.

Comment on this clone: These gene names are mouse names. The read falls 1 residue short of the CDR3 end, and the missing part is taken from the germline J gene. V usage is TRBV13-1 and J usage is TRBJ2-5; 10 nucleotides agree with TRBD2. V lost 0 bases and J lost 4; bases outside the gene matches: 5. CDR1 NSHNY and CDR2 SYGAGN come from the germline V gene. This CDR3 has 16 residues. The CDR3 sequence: CASSDAPDWGKDTQYF. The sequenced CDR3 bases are TGTGCCAGCAGTGATGCACCGGACTGGGGGAAAGACACCCAGTAC.